The clone carrying this T cell receptor beta chain appeared a single time. What it recognizes is unknown. Profiling relied on immunoSEQ multiplex PCR, and the TCRdb table lists in-frame clones only, not all of them. Of around 41,000 clones listed, more than 80% are singletons. This sample stems from a study of a mutant IDH1 vaccine in newly diagnosed glioma. Overall study: Investigators started vaccination 4-6 weeks after radiotherapy alone, or with temozolomide cycles. Averaging roughly 40 years of age, treated patients were around 60% male and around 40% female.

The time point was: week 35, safety follow-up. Each dose of the vaccine consisted of 300 ug of mutant IDH1 20-mer peptide, with topical imiquimod. In every donor, the tumor was a new WHO grade 3 or 4 IDH1-mutant, ATRX-lost astrocytoma. The germline V and J ends were trimmed by 7 bases and 2 bases, with 10 bases remaining between them. CDR3 size: 13 residues. CDR1 and CDR2 from the germline V gene are MNHEY and SVGAGI. The sequence derives from a man aged 35 to 55 with glioma. Here the sequenced sample was PBMCs, taken from a glioma patient whose treatment included an IDH1 peptide vaccine. The chain has TRBV6-5 and TRBJ2-3; tentatively, D is TRBD1 or TRBD2 (5 bases each). DNA of the CDR3: TGTGCCAGCAAGAGGGACGACACAGATACGCAGTATTTT. Protein sequence: CASKRDDTDTQYF.